This T cell receptor beta chain was sequenced in a study of shared clonotypes between healthy human individuals. The overall study: A couple of female and three male donors aged 18 to 49 were enrolled. Points from the study as a whole: Shared clonotypes across all four donors exceeded non-shared ones in generation probability.

The naive CD8 fraction comprised CD45RO-negative cells positively selected for CCR7 and excluded terminally differentiated effector memory CD45RA+ cells. Repertoires were generated with immunoSEQ multiplex PCR, while TCRdb's copy carries only in-frame clones and drops some. There are roughly 2,000,000 clones in the sample; approximately 95% occur only once, and 1% to 1.5% lies in the top ten. Points on this clone: The antigen is not known. Other DNA sequences in this specimen translate into the identical CDR3.

The CDR3 is made up of 13 amino acids. The ends were cut back, 4 bases at V and 5 bases at J, with 11 bases in the middle. CDR1 and CDR2 from the germline V gene are MNHEY and SMNVEV (reference sequence). The chain joins TRBV27 to TRBJ1-2; D is unresolved. This sequence originates from a man aged 18 to 35 in good health. Material for sequencing was naive CD8+ T cells sorted from blood. This chain's CDR3 is CASSYKTGYGYTF. As DNA, the CDR3 is TGTGCCAGCAGTTACAAGACGGGTTATGGCTACACCTTC.